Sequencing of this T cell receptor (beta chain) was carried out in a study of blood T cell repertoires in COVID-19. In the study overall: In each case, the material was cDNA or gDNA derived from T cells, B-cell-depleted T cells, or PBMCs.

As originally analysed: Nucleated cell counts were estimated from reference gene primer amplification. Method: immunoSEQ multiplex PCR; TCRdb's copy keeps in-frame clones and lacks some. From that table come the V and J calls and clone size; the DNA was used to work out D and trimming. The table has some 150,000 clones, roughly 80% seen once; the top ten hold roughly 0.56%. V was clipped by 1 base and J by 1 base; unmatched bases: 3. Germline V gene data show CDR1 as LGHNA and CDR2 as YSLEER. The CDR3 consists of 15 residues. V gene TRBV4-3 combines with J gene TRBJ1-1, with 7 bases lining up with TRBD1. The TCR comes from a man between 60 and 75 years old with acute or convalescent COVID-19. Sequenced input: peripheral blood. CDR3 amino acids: CASSQVGQANTEAFF. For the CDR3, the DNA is TGCGCCAGCAGCCAAGTAGGACAGGCGAACACTGAAGCTTTCTTT.